The present TCR beta chain was sequenced within a study of post-analysis software for immune sequencing data (dated by TCRdb to 2015 to 2017). For context, the study as a whole: The recorded disease courses included relapsing-remitting, secondary progressive and progressive-relapsing multiple sclerosis, and some patients had no subtype annotation. The multiple sclerosis patient repertoires were compared with roughly twelve previously published healthy control repertoires from donors aged 6 to 25 years. A subset of samples was prepared in parallel using single-end sample barcoding, then pooled and co-amplified after Illumina adapter ligation. Results the study describes overall, beyond this receptor: Direct clustering with F measure showed strong co-clustering of samples prepared in the same batch, prompting a batch-effect correction. The control group was slightly older than the multiple sclerosis patient group. Patients showed significantly higher frequencies than controls for a handful of TRBV segments, among them TRBV5-6, TRBV5-1 and TRBV20-1. Multiple sclerosis patients had significantly lower normalized Chao1 diversity than controls, a result that suggests substantial peripheral T-cell clonal expansion.

The library relied on PCR. The sequencer listed for this sample is Illumina HiSeq 2500. Unique molecular identifiers were incorporated into TCR beta cDNA libraries to reduce PCR and sequencing biases. Per 1 to 10 million input T cells, roughly 500,000 cDNA molecules were obtained, such that each molecule approximated one T cell. The patient libraries were prepared and sequenced with the same protocol used for the earlier healthy control dataset. Samples belonging to the same batch were prepared together, multiplexed and sequenced on a shared HiSeq lane. Processing in the source paper ran as follows. MIGEC was used to process the raw barcoded reads, and molecular identifier groups with only a single read were discarded before consensus assembly and CDR3 extraction. VDJtools was used for post-analysis of the clonotype tables, with diversity normalized by down-sampling every dataset to the smallest sample size. Repertoire overlap clustering matched CDR3 amino acid but not nucleotide sequences to correct batch-related cross-sample contamination. TCRdb handled the public reads itself, with Q25 trimming in fastp and clone calling in MiXCR, and kept productive beta chains. Rows with a matching CDR3 protein are joined into one entry that keeps the most common DNA and genes. The V and J calls reflect TCRdb's pipeline rather than the authors' work. This sample has about 570,000 distinct CDR3 sequences in its table, and less than 40% of those were observed once. 4.5% to 7.5% of the sample lies in the top ten.

This clonotype was found a few times. Its antigen is still unknown. No per-base quality is available; no much larger clone lies one base away. To demonstrate the VDJtools post-analysis software, TCR beta repertoires were profiled from the peripheral blood of more than ten young patients with multiple sclerosis. The multiple sclerosis patients were children and adolescents ranging in age from roughly 6 to 15 years. The germline V gene provides CDR1 MNHEY and CDR2 SVGAGI. The CDR3 goes from the cysteine to the phenylalanine over 12 residues. The CDR3 DNA has 36 bases and is translated from base 1. Clipping removes 8 bases from V and 4 bases from J, with 2 as the unmatched junction base count.

The rearranged chain carries TRBV6-5 and TRBJ1-5; TRBD1 agrees with 7 junctional bases. The TCR originated in a girl aged 2-17 years with multiple sclerosis. Sequenced sample: blood. CDR3 region: CASGRGNQPQHF. The nucleotide sequence reads TGTGCCAGCGGCAGGGGGAATCAGCCCCAGCATTTT.